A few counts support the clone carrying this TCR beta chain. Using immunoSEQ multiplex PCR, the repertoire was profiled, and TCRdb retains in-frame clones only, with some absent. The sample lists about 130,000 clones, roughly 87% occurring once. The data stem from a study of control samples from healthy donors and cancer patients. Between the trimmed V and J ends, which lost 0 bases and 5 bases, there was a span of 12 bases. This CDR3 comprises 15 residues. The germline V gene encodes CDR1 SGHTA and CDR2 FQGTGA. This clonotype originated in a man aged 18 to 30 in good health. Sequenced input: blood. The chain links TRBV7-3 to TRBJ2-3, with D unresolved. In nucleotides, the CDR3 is TGTGCCAGCAGCTTAACGTCCTCTTCTGTAGATACGCAGTATTTT. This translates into CASSLTSSSVDTQYF.